This TCR beta chain was retrieved from a study of T cell responses to AZD1222 COVID-19 vaccine. Clones were read by immunoSEQ multiplex PCR, and TCRdb kept only the in-frame ones, dropping some. The table lists around 100,000 clones, around 87% of them singletons. Germline lookup yields CDR1 MNHNY and CDR2 SVGAGI (reference sequence). V dropped 0 bases and J dropped 5; count of bases not matched to a gene: 2. The CDR3 runs 15 residues. The TCR was taken from an adult who received the AZD1222 COVID-19 vaccine. The specimen was peripheral blood, collected 28 days after the second AZD1222 dose. The chain carries TRBV6-6 and TRBJ2-1; 9 bases map to TRBD2. The CDR3 nucleotides read TGTGCCAGCAGTTACTCGCGACTAGCGGACAATGAGCAGTTCTTC. The encoded protein is CASSYSRLADNEQFF.